This T cell receptor beta chain was sequenced during a study of shared T cell receptors in the human thymus. Trimming at V came to 4 bases and at J to 0 bases, leaving 4 bases not matched to a gene. Germline lookup yields CDR1 SGDLS and CDR2 YYNGEE. The CDR3 runs to 17 residues. This clone was detected once. Clones were read by immunoSEQ multiplex PCR, and TCRdb kept only the in-frame ones, dropping some. The table includes about 540,000 clones, about 80% detected once. The sample was also linked to a second study, of human thymus T cells. That source reports: Infants, healthy and Finnish, who were having corrective surgery for congenital heart defects served as donors. The source of the thymus tissue was resections taken during corrective heart surgery. Gene usage (both V and J) appeared biased in thymic and blood repertoires. There were highly overlapping thymic repertoires among unrelated individuals, as related research reported.

This receptor was taken from a boy under two years old with a congenital heart defect. Sequencing was done on a sample of thymocytes. V and J are TRBV9 and TRBJ2-1; 13 bases agree with TRBD2. The CDR3 here is CASSPGLAGSSYNEQFF. CDR3 DNA sequence: TGTGCCAGCAGCCCGGGACTAGCGGGATCCTCCTACAATGAGCAGTTCTTC. Together with reference TRBV9 and TRBJ2-1, the CDR3 gives the full variable domain: DSGVTQTPKHLITATGQRVTLRCSPRSGDLSVYWYQQSLDQGLQFLIQYYNGEERAKGNILERFSAQQFPDLHSELNLSSLELGDSALYFCASSPGLAGSSYNEQFFGPGTRLTVL.